This entry lists 31 T cell receptor beta chains sequenced from one sample in a study of T cells in localized non-small cell lung cancer. Some clones are missing from TCRdb's copy, which holds only in-frame ones; the method was immunoSEQ multiplex PCR. The sample holds more than 12,000 clones, about four fifths seen once. Sequenced here: peripheral blood, sampled before any cancer treatment. Receptors were obtained from an older female donor with stage I squamous cell lung carcinoma.

This clone has a handful of counts. The chain recombines TRBV7-9 with TRBJ1-3; D remains unclear. The CDR3 has 12 residues. V was pared by 5 bases and J by 4 bases, with 6 bases between. The V gene's germline CDR1 is SEHNR and CDR2 FQNEAQ (reference sequence). The DNA of the CDR3 is TGTGCCAGCAGCCGTGGAGGAAACACCATATATTTT. Protein sequence: CASSRGGNTIYF.

The chain carries TRBV4-2 and TRBJ2-7, with D perhaps matching TRBD1 or TRBD2 (6 bases each). Trimming pared 3 bases from V and 3 bases from J, leaving 15 bases between. CDR1 is LGHNA, CDR2 YNFKEQ, per germline. The CDR3 is 15 residues long. The CDR3: CASSQEGGPLYEQYF. DNA of the CDR3: TGTGCCAGCAGCCAGGAGGGGGGTCCCCTCTACGAGCAGTACTTC.

J is TRBJ1-6 and V is TRBV18, with a possible D match to TRBD1 (6 bases). The CDR3 length is 20 residues. V lost 3 bases and J lost 2, with 23 bases in between. Per germline, CDR1 KGHSH and CDR2 LQKENI. The CDR3 region has the DNA TGTGCCAGCTCACCTTCGGCAGGGGCGCGGAGTAGGCCCTATAATTCACCCCTCCACTTT. Protein product: CASSPSAGARSRPYNSPLHF.

The chain links TRBV29-1 to TRBJ1-2; D gene uncertain. The germline V gene encodes CDR1 SQVTM and CDR2 ANQGSEA. The CDR3 consists of 12 residues. Trimming took off 4 bases at V and 4 bases at J, with 10 bases between the two ends. DNA of the CDR3: TGCAGCGTTGGAGTAGTCAGCTATGGCTACACCTTC. This encodes CSVGVVSYGYTF.

In regard to this clone: At one end, the junction sequence differs from germline, possibly due to a read error. This chain uses TRBV19 with TRBJ1-3; no reliable D call. This CDR3 is 14 amino acids long. The germline gives CDR1 LNHDA, CDR2 SQIVND (reference sequence). The CDR3 DNA reads as TGTGCCAGTAGTGTTTCTTACTCTGGAAGCACCATATATTTT. Amino acid sequence: CASSVSYSGSTIYF.

DNA of the CDR3: TGCGCCAGCAGCTTGAGTGGGCCAGAATACAATGAGCAGTTCTTC. This codes for CASSLSGPEYNEQFF. The chain links TRBV5-1 to TRBJ2-1; no definite D call. Germline V gene data show CDR1 as SGHRS and CDR2 as YFSETQ. The V end lost 1 base, the J end lost 4 bases, and 12 bases lay between the germline ends. This CDR3 is 15 amino acids long.

This chain links TRBV5-1 with TRBJ1-4, with 7 bases fitting TRBD1. V dropped 5 bases and J dropped 7; count of bases not matched to a gene: 8. Germline CDR1 is SGHRS and CDR2 is YFSETQ. The CDR3 spans 14 residues. CDR3 coding DNA: TGCGCCAGCAGGATTCAGGGGGTTGGTGAAAAACTGTTTTTT. Translation: CASRIQGVGEKLFF.

To note about this clone: One junction end does not reproduce the germline sequence, and a read error may be involved. CDR3 DNA sequence: TGCGCCAGCAGCTTGGGACAGAACGCTGAAGCTTTCTTT. Translated: CASSLGQNAEAFF. The chain uses TRBV5-1 and TRBJ1-1, with D possibly matching TRBD1 (5 bases). The CDR3 spans 13 residues. Germline CDR1 is SGHRS and CDR2 is YFSETQ.

J is TRBJ2-7 and V is TRBV29-1, with 9 bases identical to TRBD1. CDR3 size: 14 residues. The germline V gene has CDR1 SQVTM and CDR2 ANQGSEA. V dropped 2 bases and J dropped 7; count of bases not matched to a gene: 9. The CDR3 DNA sequence: TGCAGCGTTGAATTTGGGACAGGGCGGAGGGAGCAGTACTTC. Protein: CSVEFGTGRREQYF.

The chain has TRBV4-1 and TRBJ1-5; 7 bases align to TRBD1. The CDR3 length is 15 residues. The V segment lost 3 bases and the J segment 3 bases; nucleotides outside the gene matches: 5. Germline V lookup: CDR1 MGHRA, CDR2 YSYEKL. This chain's CDR3 is CASSHAGQYNQPQHF. For the CDR3, the DNA is TGCGCCAGCAGCCATGCGGGACAGTACAATCAGCCCCAGCATTTT.

The rearrangement joins TRBV5-5 to TRBJ2-6, with 8 bases fitting TRBD2. CDR1 is SGHKS and CDR2 is YYEKEE in the germline V gene (reference sequence). This CDR3 has 18 amino acids. The trim removed 0 bases at V and 0 bases at J, leaving 5 bases unmatched. The CDR3 sequence is CASSLVIAGFSGANVLTF. In DNA, the CDR3 is TGTGCCAGCAGCTTGGTCATAGCGGGGTTCTCTGGGGCCAACGTCCTGACTTTC.

Here the CDR3 reads CASSQGGAASTYEQYF. The CDR3, as DNA: TGCGCCAGCAGCCAAGGGGGGGCGGCTTCCACCTACGAGCAGTACTTC. The chain uses TRBV4-3 and TRBJ2-7; D could derive from TRBD1 or TRBD2 (6 bases each). CDR1 is LGHNA, CDR2 YSLEER, per germline. V lost 1 base and J 2 bases, leaving 15 bases between the germline ends. CDR3 size: 16 residues.

V usage is TRBV5-4 and J usage is TRBJ2-6; tentative D call: TRBD2 (5 bases). Per the germline V gene, CDR1 is SGHNT and CDR2 is YYREEE (reference sequence). Deletions cut 4 bases from V and 1 base from J, with 12 bases between. The CDR3 sequence is 16 residues long. CDR3 nucleotides: TGTGCCAGCAGCCCGGGATCATGGTCTGGGGCCAACGTCCTGACTTTC. Translated, it gives CASSPGSWSGANVLTF.

The V call is TRBV11-3, the J call TRBJ2-1; TRBD2 aligns across 14 bases. CDR3 length equals 17 residues. The V gene end was trimmed by 4 bases and the J gene end by 7 bases; junction bases not matched to a gene: 9. CDR1 is SGHNT and CDR2 is YENEEA in the germline V gene. The CDR3 spells CASSSRTSGGRTNEQFF. The CDR3, as DNA: TGTGCCAGCAGCTCTAGGACTAGCGGGGGGCGTACGAATGAGCAGTTCTTC. Complete variable domain (other parts from reference TRBV11-3 and TRBJ2-1): EAGVVQSPRYKIIEKKQPVAFWCNPISGHNTLYWYLQNLGQGPELLIRYENEEAVDDSQLPKDRFSAERLKGVDSTLKIQPAELGDSAVYLCASSSRTSGGRTNEQFFGPGTRLTVL.

The genes are TRBV9 and TRBJ2-3, with TRBD1 identical over 9 bases. Germline trimming cut 3 bases from V and 4 bases from J; bases unmatched to any gene: 3. The length of the CDR3 is 14 residues. The germline CDR1 and CDR2 sequences are SGDLS and YYNGEE. The CDR3 region is CASSGGTGSDTQYF. CDR3 coding DNA: TGTGCCAGCAGCGGAGGGACAGGGTCAGATACGCAGTATTTT.

V usage is TRBV15 and J usage is TRBJ2-2; TRBD2 is a possible D gene (6 bases). CDR3 size: 16 residues. The ends were cut back, 5 bases at V and 5 bases at J, with 18 bases in the middle. Germline CDR1 LNHNV, CDR2 YYDKDF (reference sequence). As DNA, the CDR3 is TGTGCCACCAGCGAACCGGACGCGGGGTGGACCGGGGAGCTGTTTTTT. Residues: CATSEPDAGWTGELFF.

The chain is built from TRBV14 and TRBJ2-3; 8 positions match TRBD2. CDR3 length: 13 amino acids. Germline CDR1 and CDR2: SGHDN and FVKESK. V gave up 0 bases and J gave up 12 bases; unmatched junction bases: 5. The CDR3 DNA follows: TGTGCCAGCAGCCAAGAACTAGCGGCCTGCCAGTATTTT. Translation gives CASSQELAACQYF.

This chain connects TRBV7-6 to TRBJ1-1; D is perhaps TRBD1 (6 bases). Trimming took 5 bases from V and 4 from J, leaving 11 bases between them. This CDR3 is 13 amino acids long. The germline V gene has CDR1 SGHVS and CDR2 FNYEAQ. The CDR3 protein is CASSKTGGTEAFF. Here the CDR3 DNA reads TGTGCCAGCAGCAAGACAGGCGGCACTGAAGCTTTCTTT.

This clone was seen a handful of times. V is TRBV5-6 and J is TRBJ2-2; 9 nucleotides match TRBD1. The CDR3 runs 16 residues. Germline V CDR1 and CDR2: SGHDT, YYEEEE. V lost 3 bases, J lost 3 bases, and 6 bases stayed unmatched. The CDR3 DNA reads TGTGCCAGCAGCTCCCGACAGGGGGTGTACACCGGGGAGCTGTTTTTT. It yields the protein CASSSRQGVYTGELFF.

The rearrangement links TRBV7-2 to TRBJ1-6, with a tentative D call TRBD1 (5 bases). From germline, CDR1 is SGHTA and CDR2 FQGNSA. Deletions cut 4 bases from V and 10 bases from J, with 14 bases between. The CDR3 totals 14 residues. The CDR3 here is CASSSGIVESPLHF. The CDR3 bases are TGTGCCAGCAGCTCAGGGATTGTAGAATCACCCCTCCACTTT.

In this sample, this clone turned up a few times. J is TRBJ1-2 and V is TRBV7-2; D not resolved. The V gene's germline CDR1 is SGHTA and CDR2 FQGNSA. This CDR3 is 12 amino acids long. Trimming took off 5 bases at V and 4 bases at J, with 8 bases between the two ends. CDR3 in DNA: TGTGCCAGCAGCCTATATACCTATGGCTACACCTTC. Its translation is CASSLYTYGYTF. Full variable domain (missing parts from reference TRBV7-2 and TRBJ1-2): GAGVSQSPSNKVTEKGKDVELRCDPISGHTALYWYRQSLGQGLEFLIYFQGNSAPDKSGLPSDRFSAERTGGSVSTLTIQRTQQEDSAVYLCASSLYTYGYTFGSGTRLTVV.

The chain has TRBV5-4 and TRBJ1-6; D gene ambiguous. The CDR3 totals 14 residues. Germline V CDR1 and CDR2: SGHNT, YYREEE (reference sequence). Trimming took off 4 bases at V and 3 bases at J, with 8 bases between the two ends. CDR3 loop: CASSVDLYNSPLHF. CDR3 nucleotides: TGTGCCAGCAGCGTGGACCTCTATAATTCACCCCTCCACTTT.

The chain has TRBV7-9 and TRBJ2-2; the D gene is possibly TRBD1 (5 bases). Trimming pared 5 bases from V and 3 bases from J, leaving 16 bases between. Germline V gives CDR1 SEHNR, CDR2 FQNEAQ (reference sequence). The CDR3 has 16 amino acids. The CDR3 loop reads CASSPTGRAHTGELFF. In DNA, the CDR3 is TGTGCCAGCAGCCCCACAGGCCGCGCGCACACCGGGGAGCTGTTTTTT.

Points on this clone: A junction boundary mismatches the germline segment, possibly from a read error. The chain has TRBV2 and TRBJ1-5; D remains unclear. This CDR3 is 12 amino acids long. Germline CDR1 SNHLY, CDR2 FYNNEI. The DNA of the CDR3 is TGCGCCAGCAGCCAAGAGAATCAGCCCCAGCATTTT. It codes for CASSQENQPQHF.

This chain links TRBV5-1 with TRBJ2-3; no clear D gene. This CDR3 comprises 14 residues. Germline V gene sequence: CDR1 SGHRS, CDR2 YFSETQ. The germline V and J ends were trimmed by 4 bases and 1 base, with 10 bases remaining between them. The CDR3 nucleotides read TGCGCCAGCAGCCTCTTCGGTGGCACAGATACGCAGTATTTT. This encodes CASSLFGGTDTQYF.

The chain has TRBV7-8 and TRBJ1-1; TRBD1 aligns across 8 bases. Trimming cost V 5 bases and J 0 bases; bases outside gene matches: 5. Germline V gene sequence: CDR1 SGHVS, CDR2 FQNEAQ. This CDR3 is built from 15 residues. The CDR3 protein is CASSAHRGMNTEAFF. The CDR3 coding sequence is TGTGCCAGCAGCGCACACAGGGGGATGAACACTGAAGCTTTCTTT.

The chain uses TRBV30 and TRBJ2-5; D is unresolved. The CDR3 sequence is 18 residues long. The V and J ends lost 0 bases and 4 bases respectively, with 24 bases between them. Germline V lookup: CDR1 GTSNPN, CDR2 SVGIG (reference sequence). CDR3 DNA: TGTGCCTGGAGTGTACGATTGGCTCGGCGGTTGCTCGGAGAGACCCAGTACTTC. It encodes CAWSVRLARRLLGETQYF. Complete variable domain (other parts from reference TRBV30 and TRBJ2-5): SQTIHQWPATLVQPVGSPLSLECTVEGTSNPNLYWYRQAAGRGLQLLFYSVGIGQISSEVPQNLSASRPQDRQFILSSKKLLLSDSGFYLCAWSVRLARRLLGETQYFGPGTRLLVL.

The rearrangement links TRBV5-8 to TRBJ2-3, with TRBD2 matching over 11 bases. The CDR3 is 15 amino acids. Germline V gene lookup returns CDR1 SGHTS and CDR2 YDEGEE. V gave up 5 bases and J gave up 4 bases; unmatched junction bases: 6. DNA for the CDR3: TGTGCCAGCAGTCGTAGCGGGGGGGCCTCAGATACGCAGTATTTT. This translates into CASSRSGGASDTQYF.

V usage is TRBV11-2 and J usage is TRBJ1-1, with TRBD1 as a possible D gene (5 bases). The CDR3 is 18 amino acids. V was pared by 0 bases and J by 0 bases, with 17 bases between. Germline V CDR1 and CDR2: SGHAT, FQNNGV. CDR3 residues: CASSLEAPGWGMNTEAFF. CDR3 sequence (DNA): TGTGCCAGCAGCTTAGAAGCCCCAGGGTGGGGCATGAACACTGAAGCTTTCTTT.

This clone is a singleton in its sample. CDR3: CASGRGTGELFF. The CDR3 nucleotides are TGTGCTAGTGGGAGAGGCACCGGGGAGCTGTTTTTT. This chain links TRBV12-5 with TRBJ2-2; D is uncertain. V gave up 6 bases and J gave up 4 bases, with 6 bases separating them. Germline V gene data show CDR1 as LGHNT and CDR2 as FRNRAP. The CDR3 is made up of 12 amino acids.

This sequence joins TRBV27 and TRBJ2-5, with 14 bases fitting TRBD2. CDR3 size: 16 residues. Trimming cost V 1 base and J 4 bases; bases outside gene matches: 2. Germline assignment: CDR1 MNHEY and CDR2 SMNVEV (reference sequence). CDR3 sequence (DNA): TGTGCCAGCAGTTTATTGACTAGCGGGGGGGCAGAGACCCAGTACTTC. It codes for CASSLLTSGGAETQYF.